This T cell receptor beta chain was documented in a study of vaccination effects on CD4 cells after COVID-19. Overall study findings and caveats: Few convalescent patients were studied, and early post-infection samples were lacking. In healthy vaccinees, only 1 of 255 vaccine-induced clones cross-reacted with common cold coronaviruses. Marked clonal contraction was seen in infection- and vaccine-induced clones late after vaccination.

Measured with immunoSEQ multiplex PCR; TCRdb has only the in-frame clones, and not every one. Among about 55,000 clones, more than 60% were seen once, and the ten largest hold 15% to 20%. Peptide-pool stimulation followed by sequencing identified expanded antigen-specific CD4+ clonotypes in the ViraFEST assay. Culture proceeded for 10 days, and CD4+ T cells were then isolated. Neither prior SARS-CoV-2 infection nor positive nucleocapsid antibodies were present in the vaccine recipients. The authors exchanged half the medium for IL-2 medium on days 3 and 7. Notes on this clone: Its matching antigen is unknown.

CDR3 length: 15 amino acids. The V gene end was trimmed by 4 bases and the J gene end by 4 bases; junction bases not matched to a gene: 10. Per germline, CDR1 SGHRS and CDR2 YFSETQ. The TCR originated in a human donor who received a COVID-19 vaccine. The sequenced sample was CD4+ T cells from PBMCs cultured with SARS-CoV-2 spike peptides, obtained before COVID-19 vaccination. The V and J genes are TRBV5-1 and TRBJ1-1; 7 bases map to TRBD1. CDR3 protein: CASSPSTGLSTEAFF. DNA for the CDR3: TGCGCCAGCAGCCCCTCGACAGGGTTGAGCACTGAAGCTTTCTTT.